The next 17 T cell receptor beta chains were all read from a single sample in a study of human CD8 memory T cell subsets. UMI-labeled 5' RACE produced the TCR beta libraries. TCRdb re-called the 5' RACE reads; one entry per CDR3 protein, DNA not given. The sample spans thousands of distinct CDR3 sequences; the ten largest clones claim approximately 21%. Sequencing was performed on CD8+ T cells from PBMCs. The receptors shown here come from a human donor in good health.

This chain uses TRBV19 with TRBJ2-7; TCRdb outputs TRBD2, but without DNA this stays unchecked. Germline V gene sequence: CDR1 LNHDA, CDR2 SQIVND (reference sequence). The CDR3 sequence is 16 residues long. This CDR3 is CASSIGGTLPPYEQYF. The whole variable domain, filled in from reference TRBV19 and TRBJ2-7, reads DGGITQSPKYLFRKEGQNVTLSCEQNLNHDAMYWYRQDPGQGLRLIYYSQIVNDFQKGDIAEGYSVSREKKESFPLTVTSAQKNPTAFYLCASSIGGTLPPYEQYFGPGTRLTVT.

The chain uses TRBV27 and TRBJ2-7; TCRdb returns TRBD2, unconfirmable since there is no DNA. The CDR3 runs 15 residues. Germline CDR1 and CDR2: MNHEY and SMNVEV (reference sequence). The CDR3 loop is CASSLTSGPEYEQYF.

This chain joins TRBV10-2 and TRBJ1-1. The length of the CDR3 is 16 residues. The germline CDR1 and CDR2 sequences are WSHSY and SAAADI. This chain's CDR3 is CASSEEWGTRFTEAFF.

This chain links TRBV28 with TRBJ1-1; TCRdb's D call of TRBD1 is untestable without DNA. The CDR3 covers 13 residues. From germline, CDR1 is MDHEN and CDR2 SYDVKM. CDR3 residues: CASSSPGGGEAFF. Using reference TRBV28 and TRBJ1-1 for the parts outside the CDR3, the full variable domain is DVKVTQSSRYLVKRTGEKVFLECVQDMDHENMFWYRQDPGLGLRLIYFSYDVKMKEKGDIPEGYSVSREKKERFSLILESASTNQTSMYLCASSSPGGGEAFFGQGTRLTVV.

This clonotype ranks as medium-sized in terms of frequency. The chain carries TRBV11-3 and TRBJ1-1; the D gene TCRdb calls, TRBD1, cannot be checked with no DNA. Germline V gene lookup returns CDR1 SGHNT and CDR2 YENEEA. The CDR3 is made up of 13 amino acids. The chain's CDR3 is CASSLEGGHKAFF.

The chain employs TRBV5-1 and TRBJ2-1; TCRdb names TRBD2, which stays unverified in the absence of DNA. Germline-derived CDR1 and CDR2 are SGHRS and YFSETQ. The CDR3 sequence is 14 residues long. The CDR3 loop reads CASSSSGGYNEQFF.

The V call is TRBV11-2, the J call TRBJ1-2. The CDR3 consists of 15 residues. Germline V gene data show CDR1 as SGHAT and CDR2 as FQNNGV. The CDR3 reads CASSLEAGPNYGYTF.

CDR3: CASRSGPYNSPLHF. The V call is TRBV6-6, the J call TRBJ1-6; TCRdb lists TRBD1, though no DNA is available to test this call. CDR1 is MNHNY, CDR2 SVGAGI, per germline (reference sequence). This CDR3 comprises 14 residues.

V is TRBV6-4 and J is TRBJ1-2; TCRdb indicates TRBD1, and absent DNA this call remains unverified. CDR1 and CDR2 (germline): MRHNA, SNTAGT. CDR3 length equals 15 residues. CDR3: CASYDRDRGLYGYTF.

By frequency, this clonotype is large. This chain links TRBV20-1 with TRBJ1-1. CDR3 length: 12 residues. Germline V gene data show CDR1 as DFQATT and CDR2 as SNEGSKA (reference sequence). CDR3 loop: CSAREGSTEAFF.

This clonotype ranks as medium-sized in terms of frequency. J is TRBJ1-2 and V is TRBV28; as DNA is missing, the TRBD1 call by TCRdb cannot be tested. CDR1 and CDR2 from the germline V gene are MDHEN and SYDVKM. This CDR3 comprises 15 residues. The CDR3 loop reads CASSVQGLLDYGYTF.

The chain couples TRBV6-6 to TRBJ2-5; the D call from TCRdb, TRBD1, cannot be confirmed without DNA. CDR1 and CDR2 from the germline V gene are MNHNY and SVGAGI (reference sequence). The CDR3 length is 14 residues. This CDR3 reads CASTDRDIQETQYF.

CDR3 in amino acids: CASSLVQGGTEAFF. V gene TRBV7-9 combines with J gene TRBJ1-1; the TRBD1 assignment by TCRdb is unverifiable without DNA. The germline V gene has CDR1 SEHNR and CDR2 FQNEAQ (reference sequence). The CDR3 has 14 residues.

The CDR3 loop is CASTGGSTYEQYF. The chain has TRBV5-1 and TRBJ2-7; TCRdb outputs TRBD1, but without DNA this stays unchecked. The CDR3 extends over 13 amino acids. Germline V lookup: CDR1 SGHRS, CDR2 YFSETQ.

The gene calls are TRBV20-1 and TRBJ2-1; the TCRdb call, TRBD2, lacks DNA for checking. Germline V CDR1 and CDR2: DFQATT, SNEGSKA (reference sequence). CDR3 length: 15 amino acids. The CDR3 loop reads CSAGLAGTHLPGQFF.

The chain combines TRBV6-1 with TRBJ1-4; TCRdb outputs TRBD1, but without DNA this stays unchecked. The CDR3 is made up of 16 amino acids. Germline V gene data show CDR1 as MNHNS and CDR2 as SASEGT. Here the CDR3 reads CASSEDGGQGNEKLFF.

The genes are TRBV20-1 and TRBJ1-2. The CDR3 length is 13 residues. Germline V gives CDR1 DFQATT, CDR2 SNEGSKA (reference sequence). The CDR3 sequence: CSARVGYKDGYTF.